Listed here are 32 T cell receptor beta chains from one sample, sequenced in a study of T cell responses to AZD1222 COVID-19 vaccine. The data were produced by immunoSEQ multiplex PCR, yet TCRdb's version contains in-frame clones alone and is incomplete. This sample has about 150,000 clones, with roughly 91% found just once. The sequences come from peripheral blood, collected on day 0 of AZD1222 vaccination. These receptors were collected from an adult in good health.

This chain connects TRBV6-1 to TRBJ1-2, with 7 bases lining up with TRBD1. Germline V gene lookup returns CDR1 MNHNS and CDR2 SASEGT. The CDR3 sequence is 18 residues long. V lost 0 bases and J lost 10; bases outside the gene matches: 20. This CDR3 is CASSEATGTDILTMDYTF. Here the CDR3 DNA reads TGTGCCAGCAGTGAAGCGACGGGGACAGATATCTTAACTATGGACTACACCTTC.

The chain joins TRBV5-4 to TRBJ1-3; TRBD1 might be the D (6 bases). CDR3 length: 14 residues. CDR1 and CDR2 (germline): SGHNT, YYREEE (reference sequence). Trimming left V 2 bases short and J 4 bases short, with 10 bases between. CDR3 sequence (DNA): TGTGCCAGCAGCTTCAGGGGAGGAGGAAACACCATATATTTT. This translates into CASSFRGGGNTIYF.

The rearrangement links TRBV2 to TRBJ2-7, with 8 positions matching TRBD1. Germline V gene sequence: CDR1 SNHLY, CDR2 FYNNEI. Trimming took 6 bases from V and 6 from J; bases not matched to a gene: 4. The CDR3 extends over 12 amino acids. CDR3: CASRGTGGEQYF. The CDR3 bases are TGTGCCAGCAGGGGCACAGGGGGCGAGCAGTACTTC.

The chain recombines TRBV5-4 with TRBJ2-1; 7 bases align to TRBD2. Germline lookup yields CDR1 SGHNT and CDR2 YYREEE (reference sequence). The J segment lost 7 bases and the V segment lost 0 bases, leaving 7 bases of the junction unmatched. The CDR3 is made up of 15 amino acids. The CDR3 loop reads CASSLAGLAENEQFF. In nucleotides, the CDR3 is TGTGCCAGCAGCTTGGCGGGTCTAGCGGAGAATGAGCAGTTCTTC.

The V and J genes are TRBV28 and TRBJ2-3; D is unclear. Trimming shortened V by 6 bases and J by 7 bases, and 8 bases separated the two germline ends. The CDR3 is 11 residues long. Germline V CDR1 and CDR2: MDHEN, SYDVKM. CDR3 DNA sequence: TGTGCCAGCAGCATAGGGTATACGCAGTATTTT. Translated: CASSIGYTQYF.

The rearrangement uses TRBV11-2 and TRBJ2-2, with 8 bases identical to TRBD1. Trimming cost V 4 bases and J 5 bases; bases outside gene matches: 3. CDR3 length: 14 residues. Germline CDR1 and CDR2: SGHAT and FQNNGV. CDR3 DNA: TGTGCCAGCAGCTCTACAGGGGGAACCGGGGAGCTGTTTTTT. As protein: CASSSTGGTGELFF.

This clone was detected only once. This chain uses TRBV5-1 with TRBJ2-3, with D unclear. V was cut by 3 bases and J by 8 bases, with 7 bases left in between. Germline CDR1 SGHRS, CDR2 YFSETQ. CDR3 length: 11 residues. CDR3 in amino acids: CASSSKVTQYF. The DNA for the CDR3 is TGCGCCAGCAGCTCGAAGGTTACGCAGTATTTT.

The V and J genes are TRBV2 and TRBJ1-2; TRBD1 matches 7 bases. Germline CDR1 SNHLY, CDR2 FYNNEI. Trimming removed 4 bases from V and 7 bases from J; junction bases left unmatched: 9. The length of the CDR3 is 14 residues. This CDR3 is CASSGGGRIFGYTF. The DNA for the CDR3 is TGTGCCAGCAGTGGAGGGGGCCGTATATTTGGCTACACCTTC.

The V and J genes are TRBV7-3 and TRBJ1-6, with D unclear. Germline CDR1 and CDR2: SGHTA and FQGTGA. The CDR3 is made up of 13 amino acids. Deletions cut 2 bases from V and 8 bases from J, with 7 bases between. In DNA form, the CDR3 reads TGTGCCAGCAGCTTAGACCGGGATTCACCCCTCCACTTT. This translates into CASSLDRDSPLHF.

The CDR3 DNA is TGTGCCAGCAGCCAAGATCGCGGGGCCGGGGAGCTGTTTTTT. Translating gives CASSQDRGAGELFF. The chain is built from TRBV4-2 and TRBJ2-2; a possible D gene is TRBD2 (6 bases). The germline gives CDR1 LGHNA, CDR2 YNFKEQ. Trimming pared 0 bases from V and 6 bases from J, leaving 8 bases between. The CDR3 loop spans 14 amino acids.

This chain joins TRBV2 and TRBJ1-2; the D gene is possibly TRBD1 (6 bases). V lost 8 bases to trimming and J lost 4 bases, with 8 bases between them. CDR3 length: 11 residues. The germline CDR1 and CDR2 sequences are SNHLY and FYNNEI. The CDR3 DNA is TGTGCCAGCGGAGGGGGCTATGGCTACACCTTC. Its translation: CASGGGYGYTF.

The V call is TRBV11-2, the J call TRBJ2-7; D is ambiguous. Germline V gives CDR1 SGHAT, CDR2 FQNNGV. This CDR3 is 16 amino acids long. V was clipped by 0 bases and J by 0 bases, with 12 bases between them. Written as DNA, the CDR3 is TGTGCCAGCAGCTTAGAAGTAAGGGCAAGCTCCTACGAGCAGTACTTC. The encoded protein is CASSLEVRASSYEQYF.

V gene TRBV5-4 combines with J gene TRBJ2-7; 12 nucleotides align to TRBD2. The CDR3 length is 16 residues. V lost 2 bases to trimming and J lost 7 bases; unmatched junction nucleotides: 10. Germline V lookup: CDR1 SGHNT, CDR2 YYREEE (reference sequence). CDR3 in DNA: TGTGCCAGCAGCTTATCGACTAGCGGGGGAAAAAAGGAGCAGTACTTC. As protein: CASSLSTSGGKKEQYF.

The chain links TRBV3-1 (or the pseudogene TRBV3-2) to TRBJ2-5, with D uncertain. The CDR3 has 13 amino acids. V was pared by 5 bases and J by 2 bases, with 9 bases between. The germline gives CDR1 LGHDT, CDR2 YNNKEL (reference sequence). The CDR3: CASSDWRQETQYF. The CDR3 region has the DNA TGTGCCAGCAGCGACTGGCGACAAGAGACCCAGTACTTC.

The rearrangement links TRBV7-2 to TRBJ1-2, with TRBD1 identical over 8 bases. Per germline, CDR1 SGHTA and CDR2 FQGNSA. CDR3 length: 14 amino acids. J was trimmed by 4 bases and V by 1 base; bases with no gene match: 2. The CDR3 nucleotides read TGTGCCAGCAGCTTAGACAGGGGGTCCTATGGCTACACCTTC. Protein: CASSLDRGSYGYTF.

This chain links TRBV27 with TRBJ2-5; the match to TRBD1 covers 8 bases. CDR1 is MNHEY and CDR2 is SMNVEV in the germline V gene (reference sequence). The V gene end was trimmed by 1 base and the J gene end by 3 bases; junction bases not matched to a gene: 1. The CDR3 contains 14 residues. The CDR3 protein is CASSLWTGKETQYF. CDR3 bases: TGTGCCAGCAGTTTATGGACAGGGAAAGAGACCCAGTACTTC.

This chain links TRBV19 with TRBJ1-3; D unresolved. Trimming took 4 bases from V and 2 from J, leaving 12 bases between them. This CDR3 is built from 15 residues. The germline V gene has CDR1 LNHDA and CDR2 SQIVND (reference sequence). The CDR3 DNA reads as TGTGCCAGTAGTACCCGTCGGGGAGCTGGAAACACCATATATTTT. Translating it yields CASSTRRGAGNTIYF. Complete variable domain (other parts from reference TRBV19 and TRBJ1-3): DGGITQSPKYLFRKEGQNVTLSCEQNLNHDAMYWYRQDPGQGLRLIYYSQIVNDFQKGDIAEGYSVSREKKESFPLTVTSAQKNPTAFYLCASSTRRGAGNTIYFGEGSWLTVV.

This clone was recorded only once. The chain has TRBV4-1 and TRBJ2-2; D may be TRBD1 (5 bases). The V end was cut by 4 bases, the J end by 4 bases, with 13 bases between. The germline gives CDR1 MGHRA, CDR2 YSYEKL. The CDR3 spans 15 residues. CDR3 nucleotide sequence: TGCGCCAGCAGCCCCGGTCAGGGCGCCACCGGGGAGCTGTTTTTT. As protein: CASSPGQGATGELFF.

A word on this clone: At one boundary the junction diverges from the germline segment, which might be a read error. Other DNA sequences in this specimen translate into the identical CDR3. The chain combines TRBV20-1 with TRBJ1-4, with D unclear. Germline loops: CDR1 DFQATT, CDR2 SNEGSKA (reference sequence). The CDR3 spans 11 residues. CDR3 nucleotide sequence: TGCAGTGCCCCGAAGAATGAAAAGCTGTTTTTT. Translating gives CSAPKNEKLFF.

In its sample, this clone was seen once. The chain combines TRBV14 with TRBJ2-1; 10 nucleotides match TRBD2. V was clipped by 5 bases and J by 0 bases; unmatched bases: 4. Germline lookup yields CDR1 SGHDN and CDR2 FVKESK. The CDR3 runs to 16 residues. This CDR3 is CASSFLAGGSYNEQFF. Written as DNA, the CDR3 is TGTGCCAGCAGCTTTTTAGCGGGAGGCTCCTACAATGAGCAGTTCTTC.

This chain links TRBV6-5 with TRBJ2-3; perhaps TRBD2 as D (5 bases). This CDR3 spans 15 amino acids. V shed 2 bases and J shed 7 bases, with 16 bases lying between them. Germline lookup yields CDR1 MNHEY and CDR2 SVGAGI. CDR3 region: CASSYREQSINTQYF. The DNA of the CDR3 is TGTGCCAGCAGTTACAGGGAGCAGTCCATAAATACGCAGTATTTT.

The chain couples TRBV7-9 to TRBJ2-2, with 7 bases lining up with TRBD1. The length of the CDR3 is 15 residues. Germline CDR1 reads SEHNR; CDR2 reads FQNEAQ (reference sequence). With V trimmed by 3 bases and J by 7 bases, 8 bases remained unmatched. The CDR3 loop is CASSLGDRVIGELFF. For the CDR3, the DNA is TGTGCCAGCAGCTTGGGAGACAGGGTTATCGGGGAGCTGTTTTTT.

The genes are TRBV5-1 and TRBJ1-1, with D maybe TRBD1 (5 bases). Germline loops: CDR1 SGHRS, CDR2 YFSETQ. The CDR3 loop spans 15 amino acids. V was trimmed by 3 bases and J by 1 base, leaving 13 bases between them. This CDR3 is CASSSLYQGNTEAFF. CDR3 sequence (DNA): TGCGCCAGCAGCTCCCTCTACCAGGGGAACACTGAAGCTTTCTTT.

The chain couples TRBV5-4 to TRBJ1-3; D call uncertain. Trimming removed 1 base at V and 4 bases at J, with 9 bases between. CDR1 and CDR2 from the germline V gene are SGHNT and YYREEE (reference sequence). This CDR3 comprises 14 residues. The CDR3 loop reads CASSLRAGGNTIYF. The CDR3 region has the DNA TGTGCCAGCAGCTTGAGGGCGGGCGGAAACACCATATATTTT.

The chain joins TRBV13 to TRBJ2-4; 8 bases agree with TRBD2. The CDR3 contains 15 residues. Germline CDR1 PRHDT, CDR2 FYEKMQ (reference sequence). V lost 5 bases and J lost 1; bases outside the gene matches: 4. The CDR3 here is CASSPREGAKNIQYF. The CDR3 DNA reads as TGTGCCAGCAGCCCCCGGGAGGGGGCCAAAAACATTCAGTACTTC.

This chain joins TRBV5-1 and TRBJ1-1, with TRBD1 matching over 11 bases. Germline V lookup: CDR1 SGHRS, CDR2 YFSETQ. There are 14 residues in the CDR3. V shed 4 bases and J 5 bases; nucleotides not matched to a gene: 4. This CDR3 reads CASSTGTGGTEAFF. The DNA of the CDR3 is TGCGCCAGCAGCACAGGGACAGGGGGTACTGAAGCTTTCTTT.

The chain uses TRBV4-2 and TRBJ1-1; 8 nucleotides align to TRBD1. The CDR3 spans 14 residues. Germline lookup yields CDR1 LGHNA and CDR2 YNFKEQ. J was trimmed by 1 base and V by 4 bases; bases with no gene match: 2. CDR3 region: CASSPGGWNTEAFF. CDR3 nucleotides: TGTGCCAGCAGCCCAGGGGGCTGGAACACTGAAGCTTTCTTT.

The CDR3: CASSEQVGETQYF. The DNA for the CDR3 is TGCGCCAGCAGTGAGCAGGTTGGAGAGACCCAGTACTTC. The chain employs TRBV10-1 and TRBJ2-5, with D unclear. The germline CDR1 and CDR2 sequences are WNHNN and SYGVQD (reference sequence). There are 13 residues in the CDR3. The ends were cut back, 2 bases at V and 4 bases at J, with 8 bases in the middle.

This chain connects TRBV6-1 to TRBJ2-3, with 7 bases fitting TRBD2. The CDR3 has 17 amino acids. CDR1 and CDR2 (germline): MNHNS, SASEGT. With V trimmed by 4 bases and J by 0 bases, 10 bases remained unmatched. The CDR3 DNA sequence: TGTGCCAGCAGTGTGGGGTGGGCTAGCGGTAGCACAGATACGCAGTATTTT. Encoded protein: CASSVGWASGSTDTQYF.

The chain couples TRBV5-1 to TRBJ2-5; 13 nucleotides line up with TRBD2. Germline values: CDR1 SGHRS, CDR2 YFSETQ. The CDR3 is 19 amino acids. V shed 3 bases and J 0 bases; nucleotides not matched to a gene: 11. The CDR3 nucleotides are TGCGCCAGCAGCTCGAGGACTAGCGGGAGCCTTATATACCAAGAGACCCAGTACTTC. Translation gives CASSSRTSGSLIYQETQYF.

The genes are TRBV4-2 and TRBJ2-3; 9 nucleotides line up with TRBD2. V shed 9 bases and J 2 bases; nucleotides not matched to a gene: 12. Germline loops: CDR1 LGHNA, CDR2 YNFKEQ. This CDR3 is 16 amino acids long. The CDR3 loop is CAREESSGAYTDTQYF. The CDR3 nucleotides read TGTGCCAGGGAAGAATCTAGCGGGGCCTACACAGATACGCAGTATTTT.

CDR3 in amino acids: CASSRLAGDYNEQFF. CDR3 nucleotides: TGTGCCAGCAGCCGACTAGCGGGGGACTACAATGAGCAGTTCTTC. The chain recombines TRBV5-6 with TRBJ2-1; the match to TRBD2 covers 12 bases. With V trimmed by 4 bases and J by 3 bases, 2 bases remained unmatched. Germline assignment: CDR1 SGHDT and CDR2 YYEEEE. The CDR3 is 15 amino acids.